This T cell receptor beta chain was sequenced for a study of CD8 T cells in ankylosing spondylitis. Findings of the study overall: There was a TCR beta motif, made of several highly homologous variants, that appeared characteristic of ankylosing spondylitis blood. Matched ankylosing spondylitis synovial fluid reportedly showed significant enrichment of disease-linked clones.

MiXCR, run by TCRdb on the 5' RACE reads, gives a single entry per CDR3 protein. Seen here are around 32,000 distinct CDR3 sequences, about 6.8% observed once, and the top ten hold roughly a tenth. This clonotype is judged medium-sized (0.01 to 0.1%). Its antigen remains unknown. Sequenced: blood, either unsorted or a sorted T cell fraction (not recorded which). This TCR was recovered from a male donor with ankylosing spondylitis or in good health (not recorded which).

CDR3 sequence (DNA): TGCAGCGGAGAGGCTAGTGGTGGGGCTTTCTTT. The encoded protein is CSGEASGGAFF. The chain combines TRBV29-1 with TRBJ1-1; D is unresolved. The germline gives CDR1 SQVTM, CDR2 ANQGSEA. The CDR3 covers 11 residues. The V gene lost 7 bases and the J gene lost 11 bases, with 17 bases spanning the gap. The complete variable domain, with remaining parts taken from reference TRBV29-1 and TRBJ1-1, reads SAVISQKPSRDICQRGTSLTIQCQVDSQVTMMFWYRQQPGQSLTLIATANQGSEATYESGFVIDKFPISRPNLTFSTLTVSNMSPEDSSIYLCSGEASGGAFFGQGTRLTVV.